These T cell receptor beta chains were read from a single sample in a study of response to subunit inactivated influenza vaccine. One entry per CDR3 protein results from TCRdb running MiXCR on the RT-PCR reads. The sample has a few hundred thousand distinct CDR3 sequences; approximately 23% are singletons. The material sequenced was PBMCs from blood, taken 21 months after vaccination. Receptors were obtained from a man between 50 and 75 years old who received an inactivated influenza vaccine. CDR3s include the opening cysteine and the closing phenylalanine or tryptophan. D genes are given only for firm matches. Part of the rows lack a size; the others show once, few, many or a class for expanded clones.

d_call: TRBD2; j_call: TRBJ2-3; clone_size: -; v_call: TRBV4-2; cdr3_aa: CASSQGLAGVEDTQYF; cdr3_nt: TGTGCCAGCAGCCAGGGACTAGCGGGAGTTGAAGATACGCAGTATTTT
d_call: TRBD1; j_call: TRBJ1-3; clone_size: few; v_call: TRBV10-3; cdr3_aa: CAISVGQGYGNTIYF; cdr3_nt: TGTGCCATCAGTGTGGGACAGGGCTATGGAAACACCATATATTTT
d_call: -; j_call: TRBJ2-1; clone_size: -; v_call: TRBV10-3; cdr3_aa: CAISESGRMHEQFF; cdr3_nt: TGTGCCATCAGTGAGTCCGGCAGAATGCATGAGCAGTTCTTC
d_call: TRBD1; j_call: TRBJ2-1; clone_size: -; v_call: TRBV28; cdr3_aa: CASSLNRGFYNEQFF; cdr3_nt: TGTGCCAGCAGTTTAAACAGGGGATTCTACAATGAGCAGTTCTTC
d_call: -; j_call: TRBJ2-3; clone_size: few; v_call: TRBV27; cdr3_aa: CASRVTSTDTQYF; cdr3_nt: TGTGCCAGCAGAGTTACTAGCACAGATACGCAGTATTTT
d_call: -; j_call: TRBJ2-7; clone_size: -; v_call: TRBV4-3; cdr3_aa: CASSQVRVSPYEQYF; cdr3_nt: TGCGCCAGCAGCCAAGTTCGGGTTTCCCCCTACGAGCAGTACTTC
d_call: TRBD1; j_call: TRBJ2-5; clone_size: -; v_call: TRBV5-1; cdr3_aa: CASRGQGWQETQYF; cdr3_nt: TGCGCCAGCAGGGGACAGGGGTGGCAAGAGACCCAGTACTTC
d_call: TRBD1; j_call: TRBJ2-3; clone_size: -; v_call: TRBV7-6; cdr3_aa: CASLPPKQGDPTDTQYF; cdr3_nt: TGTGCCAGCCTCCCCCCAAAACAGGGGGATCCCACAGATACGCAGTATTTT
d_call: TRBD1; j_call: TRBJ1-1; clone_size: -; v_call: TRBV25-1; cdr3_aa: CASSGSGRGIHTEAFF; cdr3_nt: TGTGCCAGCAGTGGGTCAGGCAGGGGGATCCACACTGAAGCTTTCTTT
d_call: TRBD1; j_call: TRBJ1-2; clone_size: -; v_call: TRBV29-1; cdr3_aa: CSVSTGQEYGYTF; cdr3_nt: TGCAGCGTTTCTACGGGACAGGAGTATGGCTACACCTTC
d_call: -; j_call: TRBJ1-3; clone_size: -; v_call: TRBV4-2; cdr3_aa: CASSHPGRRPSGNTIYF; cdr3_nt: TGTGCCAGCAGCCACCCGGGACGTCGACCCTCTGGAAACACCATATATTTT
d_call: -; j_call: TRBJ2-7; clone_size: -; v_call: TRBV9; cdr3_aa: CASSVGLFSYEQYF; cdr3_nt: TGTGCCAGCAGCGTAGGCCTATTCTCCTACGAGCAGTACTTC
d_call: TRBD2; j_call: TRBJ2-1; clone_size: -; v_call: TRBV12-3/TRBV12-4; cdr3_aa: CASSSTSGYSYNEQFF; cdr3_nt: TGTGCCAGCAGCTCGACTAGCGGGTACTCCTACAATGAGCAGTTCTTC
d_call: -; j_call: TRBJ1-1; clone_size: -; v_call: TRBV6-2/TRBV6-3; cdr3_aa: CASTTVNTEAFF; cdr3_nt: TGTGCCAGCACTACAGTGAACACTGAAGCTTTCTTT
d_call: TRBD2; j_call: TRBJ2-1; clone_size: -; v_call: TRBV28; cdr3_aa: CATRRGADYNEQFF; cdr3_nt: TGTGCCACCAGGCGGGGGGCTGACTACAATGAGCAGTTCTTC
d_call: -; j_call: TRBJ1-1; clone_size: many; v_call: TRBV12-3/TRBV12-4; cdr3_aa: CASRVRGAPKSGF; cdr3_nt: TGTGCCAGCAGGGTTAGGGGTGCACCAAAAAGCGGTTTT
d_call: -; j_call: TRBJ1-1; clone_size: few; v_call: TRBV27; cdr3_aa: CASSLLGGAEAFF; cdr3_nt: TGTGCCAGCAGTTTACTTGGCGGCGCTGAAGCTTTCTTT
d_call: TRBD2; j_call: TRBJ2-4; clone_size: few; v_call: TRBV20-1; cdr3_aa: CSARDDGRRSKNIQYF; cdr3_nt: TGCAGTGCTAGAGATGACGGGAGGAGGTCCAAAAACATTCAGTACTTC
d_call: TRBD1; j_call: TRBJ2-7; clone_size: -; v_call: TRBV11-1; cdr3_aa: CASSSTTRTGVHSYEQYF; cdr3_nt: TGTGCCAGCAGTAGTACAACGCGGACAGGCGTCCACTCCTACGAGCAGTACTTC
d_call: -; j_call: TRBJ1-5; clone_size: few; v_call: TRBV6-1; cdr3_aa: CASSNARYQPQHF; cdr3_nt: TGTGCCAGCAGTAACGCCCGTTATCAGCCCCAGCATTTT
d_call: -; j_call: TRBJ1-1; clone_size: -; v_call: TRBV4-3; cdr3_aa: CASSQDSGAEAFF; cdr3_nt: TGCGCCAGCAGCCAAGATAGTGGAGCTGAAGCTTTCTTT
d_call: -; j_call: TRBJ2-7; clone_size: -; v_call: TRBV27; cdr3_aa: CASSPYPDSGIYEQYF; cdr3_nt: TGTGCCAGCAGTCCCTACCCCGACAGCGGAATCTACGAGCAGTACTTC
d_call: -; j_call: TRBJ1-2; clone_size: -; v_call: TRBV20-1; cdr3_aa: CSAPRGGAQSHGYTF; cdr3_nt: TGCAGTGCACCACGGGGGGGGGCGCAAAGCCATGGCTACACCTTC
d_call: TRBD1; j_call: TRBJ1-6; clone_size: -; v_call: TRBV20-1; cdr3_aa: CSARGDRVVSPLHF; cdr3_nt: TGCAGTGCTAGAGGTGACAGGGTAGTTTCACCCCTCCACTTT
d_call: -; j_call: TRBJ1-2; clone_size: -; v_call: TRBV4-2; cdr3_aa: CASSQDDSYGYTF; cdr3_nt: TGTGCCAGCAGCCAAGATGACAGCTATGGCTACACCTTC
d_call: -; j_call: TRBJ1-4; clone_size: -; v_call: TRBV7-2; cdr3_aa: CASGTHEKLFF; cdr3_nt: TGTGCCTCCGGGACGCACGAAAAACTGTTTTTT